This TCR beta chain was recorded in a study of PD-L1 blockade in urothelial cancer. Study-wide context: Earlier, patients had received 0 to 3 chemotherapy regimens. Blood drawn 3 weeks (second dose) and 6 weeks after treatment start was analyzed.

This CDR3 contains 14 residues. In germline, CDR1 is SQVTM, CDR2 ANQGSEA. V was trimmed by 2 bases and J by 5 bases, leaving 12 bases between them. TCRdb's copy holds only in-frame clones and misses some; the assay was immunoSEQ multiplex PCR. This repertoire shows some 53,000 clones, 70% to 80% found once; its top ten account for more than 3.5%. Each patient's cancer was a locally advanced or metastatic urothelial carcinoma. The source of this sequence is a man aged 65-85 years with urothelial cancer. V is TRBV29-1 and J is TRBJ2-2, with D maybe TRBD2 (6 bases). The sequencing used PBMCs, collected around atezolizumab (anti-PD-L1) treatment. The DNA of the CDR3 is TGCAGCGTTGAAAACCGGGGGAGGACCGGGGAGCTGTTTTTT. Residues: CSVENRGRTGELFF.